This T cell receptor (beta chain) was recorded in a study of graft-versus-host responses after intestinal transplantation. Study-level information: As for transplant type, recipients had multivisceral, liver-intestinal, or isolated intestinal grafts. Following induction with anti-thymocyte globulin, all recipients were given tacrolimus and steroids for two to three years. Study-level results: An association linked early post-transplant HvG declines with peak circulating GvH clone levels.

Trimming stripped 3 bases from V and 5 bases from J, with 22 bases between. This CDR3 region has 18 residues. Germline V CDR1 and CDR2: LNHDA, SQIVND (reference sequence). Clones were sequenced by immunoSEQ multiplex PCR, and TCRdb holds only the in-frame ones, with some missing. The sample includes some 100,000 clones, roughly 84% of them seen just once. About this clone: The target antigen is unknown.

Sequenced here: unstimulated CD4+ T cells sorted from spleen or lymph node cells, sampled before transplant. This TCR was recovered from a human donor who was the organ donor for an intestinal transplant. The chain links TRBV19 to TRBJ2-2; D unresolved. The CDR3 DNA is TGTGCCAGTAGTATGGCCCGGGCGGCCAAGAGGAAAACCGGGGAGCTGTTTTTT. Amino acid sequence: CASSMARAAKRKTGELFF.